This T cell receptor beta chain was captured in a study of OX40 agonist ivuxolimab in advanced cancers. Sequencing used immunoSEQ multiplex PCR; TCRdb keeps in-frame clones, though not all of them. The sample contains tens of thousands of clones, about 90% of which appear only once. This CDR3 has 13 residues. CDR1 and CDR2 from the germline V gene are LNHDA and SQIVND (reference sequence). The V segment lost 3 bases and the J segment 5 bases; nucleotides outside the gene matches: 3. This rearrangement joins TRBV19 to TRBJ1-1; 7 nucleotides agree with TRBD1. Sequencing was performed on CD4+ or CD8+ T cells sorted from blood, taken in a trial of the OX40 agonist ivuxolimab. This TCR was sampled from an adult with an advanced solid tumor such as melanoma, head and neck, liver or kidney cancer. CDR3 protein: CASSIDRVTEAFF. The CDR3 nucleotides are TGTGCCAGTAGTATCGACAGGGTTACTGAAGCTTTCTTT.